Given below is one TCR beta chain in context. The antigen is undetermined. This CDR3 is built from 13 residues. Trimming removed 5 bases at V and 5 bases at J, with 12 bases between. Germline-derived CDR1 and CDR2 are SEHNR and FQNEAQ (reference sequence). This record comes from a study of a mutant IDH1 vaccine in newly diagnosed glioma. Across the whole study: Patients were started on vaccination 4-6 weeks after radiotherapy alone, or with temozolomide cycles. Of treated patients, roughly 62% were men and approximately 40% women, averaging around 40 years.

Clones were sequenced by immunoSEQ multiplex PCR, and TCRdb holds only the in-frame ones, with some missing. The sample contains fewer than 45,000 clones, approximately 80% of which appear only once. Described time point: week 47, end of study. Doses comprised 300 ug of mutant IDH1 20-mer peptide each, plus topical imiquimod. The study gave patients eight vaccinations in weeks 1, 3, 5, 7, 11, 15, 19, 23. The source of this sequence is a young man with glioma. Some clones in this sample may be carry-over from other donors' samples. The sample was PBMCs, taken from a glioma patient whose treatment included an IDH1 peptide vaccine. The V and J genes are TRBV7-9 and TRBJ1-2, with D unresolved. The CDR3 loop reads CASSPPGRYGYTF. The CDR3 coding sequence is TGTGCCAGCAGCCCCCCCGGTCGGTATGGCTACACCTTC.